This T cell receptor beta chain was profiled in a study of blood T cell repertoires in COVID-19 (dated by TCRdb to 2018 to 2021). Some background on the complete study: Samples from collaborators originated in the United States, Italy and Spain and spanned both the acute and convalescent phases of COVID-19. A de-identified subject ID, COVID-19 status, age in years and sex were almost always included in the sample metadata. Samples were obtained from the ongoing ImmuneRACE study (first 160 participants) and from some 1,300 subjects provided by 6 global collaborators. A freely available public database, intended as a resource for researchers studying the immune response to SARS-CoV-2, is where the repertoires were released. The dataset comprised deeply sampled blood TCRbeta repertoires from subjects exposed to, actively infected with, or recovered from COVID-19. The prospective study material was composed of cDNA or gDNA derived from T cells, B-cell-depleted T cells, or PBMCs. HLA class I and class II types, where available, came from metadata supplied by the sample provider rather than from assay-based typing. Study-level results and caveats: The quantity of clinical and demographic metadata differed by source and by participant and was supplied without curation.

Whole blood was collected in K2EDTA tubes by collaborating institutions according to the institutions' own protocols. For TCRbeta analysis, collaborators shipped samples in one of three forms: frozen whole blood, isolated PBMCs, or DNA extracted from either of those sample types. TCRbeta CDR3 regions were amplified from genomic DNA by means of the immunoSEQ Assay, a bias-controlled multiplex PCR. In the paper's pipeline: Nucleated cell counts per sample were estimated from amplification of reference gene primers within the assay. Sequence reads were collapsed and filtered to measure the absolute abundance of every unique TCRbeta CDR3 rearrangement. For each sample, productive Simpson clonality was calculated as the square root of Simpson's diversity index across productive rearrangements. TCRdb took over this immuneACCESS table, retaining in-frame rearrangements with V and J assigned. Such tables are incomplete; in checked studies, under half of the missing clones stem from an unresolved V gene, and the remainder is unexplained. The V and J calls and clone size are taken from that table; D and trimming were inferred from the DNA. This sample lists roughly 100,000 clones; just under 85% were detected once. The ten largest clonotypes hold 7.5% to 10% of the sample.

Worth noting for this clone: This receptor's antigen is unknown. No much larger clone exists at a distance of one base, and base qualities are not known.

Measured from the cysteine to the phenylalanine, the CDR3 is 18 residues long. Of all the DNA, just the CDR3 is kept, 54 bases in frame from base 1. The germline V gene sets CDR1 to SGHTA and CDR2 to FQGNSA. Here V drops 4 bases and J drops 3 bases, and the junction holds 12 bases not matched to any gene. The sequencing sample was made of peripheral blood. The sequence came from a man aged 35 to 55 with active or convalescent COVID-19. The chain links TRBV7-2 with TRBJ2-5, and TRBD2 matches 12 of the central bases. CDR3 reads: CASSSRLAGELSKETQYF. The sequenced DNA is TGTGCCAGCAGCTCCCGACTAGCGGGGGAATTGAGTAAAGAGACCCAGTACTTC.